The 30 T cell receptor beta chains below all came from one sample that was sequenced in a study of T cell repertoires in cytomegalovirus infection. No antigens are known for them. MiXCR, run by TCRdb on the reads, gives a single entry per CDR3 protein. The sample lists fewer than 950,000 distinct CDR3 sequences; 30% to 35% were seen once. The sample was cultured CD8+ T cells from PBMCs, taken from culture after CMV antigen stimulation. These receptors all come from a human donor in good health (CMV status not recorded). Some clones in this sample may be carry-over from other donors' samples.

V is TRBV27 and J is TRBJ2-2; D gene uncertain. V dropped 3 bases and J dropped 12 bases, with 14 bases sitting between them. The germline CDR1 and CDR2 sequences are MNHEY and SMNVEV (reference sequence). This CDR3 is 13 amino acids long. CDR3 sequence reads: CASSLGFPWQLFF. CDR3 sequence (DNA): TGTGCCAGCAGTTTGGGGTTTCCATGGCAGCTGTTTTTT.

The table lists this clonotype with a few counts. This sequence joins TRBV4-1 and TRBJ2-2; D gene ambiguous. Trimming pared 4 bases from V and 0 bases from J, leaving 12 bases between. The CDR3 extends over 16 amino acids. In germline, CDR1 is MGHRA, CDR2 YSYEKL. CDR3 protein: CASSPAPSTNTGELFF. The CDR3 DNA sequence: TGCGCCAGCAGCCCCGCCCCATCTACGAACACCGGGGAGCTGTTTTTT.

This clonotype was picked up a small number of times. The V call is TRBV7-6, the J call TRBJ1-5; the D gene is possibly TRBD1 (5 bases). The germline CDR1 and CDR2 sequences are SGHVS and FNYEAQ. The CDR3 totals 15 residues. Trimming pared 4 bases from V and 6 bases from J, leaving 16 bases between. CDR3 residues: CASSSAGGKGQPQHF. CDR3 nucleotide sequence: TGTGCCAGCAGCTCGGCGGGGGGGAAGGGTCAGCCCCAGCATTTT.

This clonotype was seen many times. The chain uses TRBV7-2 and TRBJ1-2; the match to TRBD1 covers 7 bases. The CDR3 contains 16 residues. Germline V gives CDR1 SGHTA, CDR2 FQGNSA. The ends lost 0 bases at V and 9 bases at J; junction bases unmatched: 13. CDR3 loop: CASSLAWGTVQVSYTF. The CDR3 coding sequence is TGTGCCAGCAGCTTAGCGTGGGGGACAGTTCAAGTGAGCTACACCTTC.

The J gene is TRBJ1-5, the V gene TRBV25-1; D is possibly TRBD1 (5 bases). With 3 bases removed from V and 3 bases from J, the gap between germline ends came to 9 bases. The CDR3 totals 14 residues. CDR1 is MGHDK and CDR2 is SYGVNS in the germline V gene. CDR3 amino acids: CASSDRADNQPQHF. The CDR3 nucleotides are TGTGCCAGCAGTGACAGGGCGGACAATCAGCCCCAGCATTTT. The whole variable domain, filled in from reference TRBV25-1 and TRBJ1-5, reads EADIYQTPRYLVIGTGKKITLECSQTMGHDKMYWYQQDPGMELHLIHYSYGVNSTEKGDLSSESTVSRIRTEHFPLTLESARPSHTSQYLCASSDRADNQPQHFGDGTRLSIL.

The sample holds one count of this clonotype. The chain uses TRBV28 and TRBJ2-5, with 10 bases matching TRBD1. V was clipped by 7 bases and J by 5 bases; unmatched bases: 7. The germline V gene has CDR1 MDHEN and CDR2 SYDVKM. The CDR3 has 14 residues. CDR3 amino acids: CASTWDRGFETQYF. CDR3 coding DNA: TGTGCCAGCACCTGGGACAGGGGATTTGAGACCCAGTACTTC.

This sequence joins TRBV7-2 and TRBJ1-1; D not certain. The germline V and J ends were trimmed by 3 bases and 4 bases, with 12 bases remaining between them. The germline V gene has CDR1 SGHTA and CDR2 FQGNSA. CDR3 length: 14 residues. CDR3 amino acids: CASSLEWYGTEAFF. Here the CDR3 DNA reads TGTGCCAGCAGCTTGGAATGGTACGGCACTGAAGCTTTCTTT.

The chain is built from TRBV7-6 and TRBJ2-3; D unresolved. Per germline, CDR1 SGHVS and CDR2 FNYEAQ. V gave up 4 bases and J gave up 2 bases, with 13 bases separating them. The CDR3 length is 15 residues. This CDR3 reads CASSWRGRLTDTQYF. In nucleotides, the CDR3 is TGTGCCAGCAGCTGGCGCGGACGGCTCACAGATACGCAGTATTTT.

The sample holds a few counts of this clonotype. The gene calls are TRBV6-5 and TRBJ1-6; possible D gene TRBD1, 6 bases. The germline gives CDR1 MNHEY, CDR2 SVGAGI. Trimming removed 6 bases at V and 5 bases at J, with 14 bases between. There are 15 residues in the CDR3. CDR3 amino acids: CASRFRTADNSPLHF. The CDR3 region has the DNA TGTGCCAGCAGATTCCGGACAGCCGATAATTCACCCCTCCACTTT.

The table lists this clonotype with a few counts. The J gene is TRBJ2-7, the V gene TRBV10-2; a possible D gene is TRBD2 (6 bases). The ends were cut back, 3 bases at V and 3 bases at J, with 9 bases in the middle. Germline V CDR1 and CDR2: WSHSY, SAAADI. The CDR3 has 13 residues. In DNA form, the CDR3 reads TGCGCCAGCAGTGAAGGAGGGGTCTACGAGCAGTACTTC. It specifies CASSEGGVYEQYF.

V gene TRBV2 combines with J gene TRBJ2-7; a possible D gene is TRBD1 (5 bases). The CDR3 extends over 15 amino acids. CDR1 is SNHLY, CDR2 FYNNEI, per germline. The V and J ends lost 2 bases and 0 bases respectively, with 11 bases between them. CDR3 region: CASSETGRSSYEQYF. In DNA, the CDR3 is TGTGCCAGCAGTGAAACAGGCAGGAGCTCCTACGAGCAGTACTTC. The full variable domain, with the rest looked up from reference TRBV2 and TRBJ2-7, is EPEVTQTPSHQVTQMGQEVILRCVPISNHLYFYWYRQILGQKVEFLVSFYNNEISEKSEIFDDQFSVERPDGSNFTLKIRSTKLEDSAMYFCASSETGRSSYEQYFGPGTRLTVT.

The sample holds a few counts of this clonotype. The genes are TRBV10-3 and TRBJ2-5, with 10 bases identical to TRBD1. Germline CDR1 is ENHRY and CDR2 is SYGVKD. With V trimmed by 5 bases and J by 3 bases, 6 bases remained unmatched. The CDR3 is 15 amino acids. The CDR3 spells CAISRYGTGEETQYF. DNA of the CDR3: TGTGCCATCAGTCGCTACGGGACAGGGGAAGAGACCCAGTACTTC.

The chain couples TRBV6-2 or TRBV6-3 to TRBJ1-5; D is perhaps TRBD1 (6 bases). The CDR3 consists of 13 residues. The germline V gene has CDR1 MNHEY and CDR2 SVGEGT. The V gene lost 7 bases and the J gene lost 6 bases, with 13 bases spanning the gap. The DNA for the CDR3 is TGTGCCAGCAAAGAGGGGGGGTTTCAGCCCCAGCATTTT. Its protein is CASKEGGFQPQHF.

The rearrangement joins TRBV15 to TRBJ1-5; D is perhaps TRBD1 (5 bases). The germline V gene has CDR1 LNHNV and CDR2 YYDKDF (reference sequence). The V end was cut by 0 bases, the J end by 0 bases, with 6 bases between. This CDR3 is built from 15 residues. The CDR3 sequence: CATSRDRDSNQPQHF. In DNA form, the CDR3 reads TGTGCCACCAGCAGAGACAGGGATAGCAATCAGCCCCAGCATTTT.

This clonotype has just a few counts. The chain recombines TRBV12-3 or TRBV12-4 with TRBJ2-1, with no clear D. Trimming cost V 3 bases and J 9 bases, with 15 bases left between them. This CDR3 spans 14 amino acids. The CDR3 loop is CASSFDSGSLEQFF. The CDR3 nucleotides read TGTGCCAGCAGTTTTGATAGTGGCTCGCTTGAGCAGTTCTTC.

The genes are TRBV7-2 and TRBJ2-6, with TRBD1 as a possible D gene (6 bases). Germline V gene lookup returns CDR1 SGHTA and CDR2 FQGNSA. Deletions cut 2 bases from V and 0 bases from J, with 23 bases between. This CDR3 has 21 residues. In DNA form, the CDR3 reads TGTGCCAGCAGCTTATGGGGACATGGGGCCCAAGAAGACTCTGGGGCCAACGTCCTGACTTTC. Translated: CASSLWGHGAQEDSGANVLTF.

This clonotype was seen only a few times. The chain links TRBV7-6 to TRBJ2-2; unclear D gene. CDR3 length equals 14 residues. V gave up 5 bases and J gave up 6 bases, with 13 bases separating them. Germline CDR1 and CDR2: SGHVS and FNYEAQ. CDR3 bases: TGTGCCAGCAGCCCTAGTGTAGCCCCCGGGGAGCTGTTTTTT. Translation gives CASSPSVAPGELFF.

This clonotype has only a few counts. V gene TRBV27 combines with J gene TRBJ2-1; D is ambiguous. Germline CDR1 and CDR2: MNHEY and SMNVEV (reference sequence). V lost 5 bases to trimming and J lost 0 bases, with 8 bases between them. This CDR3 contains 14 residues. As DNA, the CDR3 is TGTGCCAGCAGTACAGCTCCCTCCTACAATGAGCAGTTCTTC. Translated: CASSTAPSYNEQFF.

This clonotype appeared a few times. This chain links TRBV6-5 with TRBJ2-1; the D is unclear. V was pared by 1 base and J by 8 bases, with 15 bases between. Germline CDR1 is MNHEY and CDR2 is SVGAGI. The CDR3 extends over 15 amino acids. CDR3 sequence reads: CASSYFPNKRDEQFF. The CDR3 DNA sequence: TGTGCCAGCAGTTACTTCCCCAATAAACGGGATGAGCAGTTCTTC.

This clonotype was counted many times. The V call is TRBV19, the J call TRBJ1-1; the D is unclear. The CDR3 consists of 14 residues. V was cut by 1 base and J by 1 base, with 7 bases left in between. Germline V CDR1 and CDR2: LNHDA, SQIVND (reference sequence). CDR3 bases: TGTGCCAGTAGTATAGTAGGAGGGAACACTGAAGCTTTCTTT. Translation: CASSIVGGNTEAFF.

This chain connects TRBV9 to TRBJ2-7; 9 positions match TRBD1. Germline lookup yields CDR1 SGDLS and CDR2 YYNGEE. V lost 0 bases, J lost 4 bases, and 5 bases stayed unmatched. CDR3 size: 15 residues. This chain's CDR3 is CASSVGLQGAYEQYF. DNA for the CDR3: TGTGCCAGCAGCGTAGGGCTACAGGGGGCATACGAGCAGTACTTC.

In this sample, this clonotype turned up a few times. The chain recombines TRBV18 with TRBJ2-7; TRBD2 is a possible D gene (7 bases). Germline V gene sequence: CDR1 KGHSH, CDR2 LQKENI. The ends were cut back, 3 bases at V and 4 bases at J, with 19 bases in the middle. This CDR3 spans 16 amino acids. The CDR3 DNA reads TGTGCCAGCTCACCGGAGGAGAGGGGGGGTATATACGAGCAGTACTTC. This gives the protein CASSPEERGGIYEQYF.

The CDR3 loop reads CASSLVPPGTPEAFF. The CDR3 DNA is TGTGCCAGCAGCTTAGTCCCACCAGGGACCCCTGAAGCTTTCTTT. The V and J genes are TRBV7-2 and TRBJ1-1; a possible D gene is TRBD1 (5 bases). Germline CDR1 is SGHTA and CDR2 is FQGNSA. V lost 1 base and J 6 bases, leaving 15 bases between the germline ends. CDR3 length: 15 amino acids.

J is TRBJ1-3 and V is TRBV20-1, with TRBD1 as a possible D gene (6 bases). The CDR3 extends over 14 amino acids. With 5 bases removed from V and 0 bases from J, the gap between germline ends came to 11 bases. The V gene's germline CDR1 is DFQATT and CDR2 SNEGSKA (reference sequence). The CDR3 sequence is CSAPGQSSGNTIYF. CDR3 nucleotide sequence: TGCAGTGCTCCCGGACAGAGCTCTGGAAACACCATATATTTT.

This rearrangement joins TRBV29-1 to TRBJ2-7; 8 bases line up with TRBD1. V lost 6 bases, J lost 3 bases, and 7 bases stayed unmatched. The V gene's germline CDR1 is SQVTM and CDR2 ANQGSEA. The CDR3 is 13 amino acids. This chain's CDR3 is CSVRTGLNYEQYV. For the CDR3, the DNA is TGCAGCGTGAGGACAGGGCTCAACTACGAGCAGTACGTC.

CDR3 coding DNA: TGTGCCAGTAGTGTCGGGACAGAGTACAATGAGCAGTTCTTC. Translating gives CASSVGTEYNEQFF. The chain links TRBV19 to TRBJ2-1; 7 bases line up with TRBD1. V shed 5 bases and J 4 bases; nucleotides not matched to a gene: 5. Germline lookup yields CDR1 LNHDA and CDR2 SQIVND (reference sequence). The CDR3 has 14 amino acids.

The V and J genes are TRBV6-1 and TRBJ1-6, with 7 bases fitting TRBD1. Trimming took 6 bases from V and 5 from J; bases not matched to a gene: 7. The germline V gene has CDR1 MNHNS and CDR2 SASEGT. This CDR3 is 15 amino acids long. CDR3 nucleotides: TGTGCCAGCAGCTTCGGACAGGCGGATAATTCACCCCTCCACTTT. Its translation is CASSFGQADNSPLHF.

The chain combines TRBV12-3 or TRBV12-4 with TRBJ2-2, with D uncertain. The V end was cut by 3 bases, the J end by 7 bases, with 18 bases between. The CDR3 runs 16 residues. CDR3 nucleotide sequence: TGTGCCAGCAGTTTTCACTTATTTCGTAGTCTCGGGGAGCTGTTTTTT. It specifies CASSFHLFRSLGELFF.

The chain is built from TRBV6-5 and TRBJ2-2; D uncertain. Trimming took off 10 bases at V and 0 bases at J, with 9 bases between the two ends. The CDR3 spans 13 residues. The germline V gene encodes CDR1 MNHEY and CDR2 SVGAGI. This chain's CDR3 is CATIGPNTGELFF. CDR3 bases: TGTGCCACTATCGGGCCGAACACCGGGGAGCTGTTTTTT.

In this sample, this clonotype turned up a few times. The chain combines TRBV23-1 with TRBJ1-5; D not certain. TRBV23-1 is assigned to the ORF class and has an uncertain function. This CDR3 spans 20 amino acids. The ends were cut back, 7 bases at V and 0 bases at J, with 28 bases in the middle. This CDR3 reads CASTSSVSNERIHSNQPQHF. CDR3 bases: TGCGCCAGCACTAGCTCCGTGTCGAACGAACGCATCCATAGCAATCAGCCCCAGCATTTT.